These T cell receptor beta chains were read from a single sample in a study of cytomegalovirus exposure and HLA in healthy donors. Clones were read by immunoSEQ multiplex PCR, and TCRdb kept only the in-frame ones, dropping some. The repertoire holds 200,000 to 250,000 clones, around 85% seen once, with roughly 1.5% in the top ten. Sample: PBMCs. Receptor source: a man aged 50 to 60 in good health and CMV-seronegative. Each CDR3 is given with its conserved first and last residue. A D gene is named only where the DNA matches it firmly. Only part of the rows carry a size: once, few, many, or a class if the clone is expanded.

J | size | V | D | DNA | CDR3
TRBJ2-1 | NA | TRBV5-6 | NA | TGTGCCAGCAGCTTGGAAAGGCAGGGGATCTACAATGAGCAGTTCTTC | CASSLERQGIYNEQFF
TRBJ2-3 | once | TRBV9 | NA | TGTGCCAGCAGCGTAGTGGTAGGGAGGACAGATACGCAGTATTTT | CASSVVVGRTDTQYF
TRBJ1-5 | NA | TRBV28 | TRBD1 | TGTGCCAGCAGCTACTCGACAGGGGGTTGGATTCAGCCCCAGCATTTT | CASSYSTGGWIQPQHF
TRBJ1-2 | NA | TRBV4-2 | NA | TGTGCCAGCAGCCAAGATAGGGACAAGGCTAACTATGGCTACACCTTC | CASSQDRDKANYGYTF
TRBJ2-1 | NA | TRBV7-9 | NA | TGTGCCAGCAGCTTTATAGTAATTAATGAGCAGTTCTTC | CASSFIVINEQFF
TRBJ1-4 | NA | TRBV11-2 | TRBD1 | TGTGCTAGCAGCTCCGGGAGCGCAGGGGGCGAAAAACTGTTTTTT | CASSSGSAGGEKLFF
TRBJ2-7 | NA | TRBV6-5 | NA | TGTGCCAGCAGTTCCGCCGGACTCCTTCCCTACGAGCAGTACTTC | CASSSAGLLPYEQYF
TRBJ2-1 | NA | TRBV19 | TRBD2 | TGTGCCAGTAGTACCCCGACTAGCGGGAAGTACAATGAGCAGTTCTTC | CASSTPTSGKYNEQFF
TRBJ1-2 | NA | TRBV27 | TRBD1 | TGTGCCAGCAGTCCGGACAGGGATAGTGTTTACTATGGCTACACCTTC | CASSPDRDSVYYGYTF
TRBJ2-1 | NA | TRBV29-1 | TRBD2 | TGCAGCGTGGCCCTGGGTGCCGGGAGGGCCTACAATGAGCAGTTCTTC | CSVALGAGRAYNEQFF
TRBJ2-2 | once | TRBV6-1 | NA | TGTGCCAGCAGTGTTTTTGAGGCCGGGGAGCTGTTTTTT | CASSVFEAGELFF
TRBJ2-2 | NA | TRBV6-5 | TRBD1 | TGTGCCAGCAGCCTCCCGGGACAGGGAATCGGGGAGCTGTTTTTT | CASSLPGQGIGELFF
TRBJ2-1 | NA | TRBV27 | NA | TGTGCCAGCAGTTTAGGTAGCTCCTACAATGAGCAGTTCTTC | CASSLGSSYNEQFF
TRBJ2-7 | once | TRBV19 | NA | TGTGCCAGTAGTATAGGGGCAGGTTACGAGCAGTACTTC | CASSIGAGYEQYF
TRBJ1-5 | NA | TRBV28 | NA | TGTGCCAGCAGTTTATTAGACAGCTATAGCAATCAGCCCCAGCATTTT | CASSLLDSYSNQPQHF
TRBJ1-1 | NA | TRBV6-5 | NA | TGTGCCAGCATCTTAAATGCTTTCTTT | CASILNAFF
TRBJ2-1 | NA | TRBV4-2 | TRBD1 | TGTGCCAGCAGCCAAAGACGGACAGGGGCGTCGGGTAATGAGCAGTTCTTC | CASSQRRTGASGNEQFF
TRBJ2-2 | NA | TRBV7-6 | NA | TGTGCCAGCACGCACGGGACACTGAACACCGGGGAGCTGTTTTTT | CASTHGTLNTGELFF
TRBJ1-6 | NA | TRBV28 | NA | TGTGCCAGCAGTCGGGGGGGTTCTAATTCACCCCTCCACTTT | CASSRGGSNSPLHF
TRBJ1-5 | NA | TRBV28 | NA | TGTGCCAGCAGTCCCCGCACGAGGGTGCCGGTCGAGCTTCAGCCCCAGCATTTT | CASSPRTRVPVELQPQHF
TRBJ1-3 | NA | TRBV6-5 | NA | TGTGCCAGCAGTTACTCGACAGTGGCCTTTGGAAACACCATATATTTT | CASSYSTVAFGNTIYF
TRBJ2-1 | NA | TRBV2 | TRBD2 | TGTGCCAGCAGGGCTAGCGGGAGCCCCTACAATGAGCAGTTCTTC | CASRASGSPYNEQFF
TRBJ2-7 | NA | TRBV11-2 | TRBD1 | TGTGCCAGCAGCTTGAGGGGGACAGGGGGCTACGAGCAGTACTTC | CASSLRGTGGYEQYF
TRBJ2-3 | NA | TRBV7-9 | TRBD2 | TGTGCCAGCAGCCCAGGACTAGCGCCTAGCACAGATACGCAGTATTTT | CASSPGLAPSTDTQYF